This T cell receptor beta chain was identified during a study of blood T cell repertoires in COVID-19. Study context: Sources were T cells, B-cell-depleted T cells, or PBMCs; the material itself was cDNA or gDNA.

Germline values: CDR1 SGHRS, CDR2 YFSETQ. This CDR3 contains 16 residues. Germline trimming cut 4 bases from V and 3 bases from J; bases unmatched to any gene: 7. Original methodology: By means of reference gene primer amplification, nucleated cell counts were estimated. Libraries were prepared by immunoSEQ multiplex PCR; TCRdb keeps only in-frame clonotypes and omits some of them. V and J calls plus clone size are reproduced from that table; the DNA served to infer D and trimming. The data show some 300,000 clones, approximately 86% seen once. Material for sequencing was peripheral blood. The receptor's source is a man between 18 and 29 years old with active or convalescent COVID-19. This sequence joins TRBV5-1 and TRBJ2-2, with 9 bases matching TRBD1. DNA for the CDR3: TGCGCCAGCAGCGTAACCGGGACAGGGTACACCGGGGAGCTGTTTTTT. It codes for CASSVTGTGYTGELFF.